This T cell receptor beta chain came from a study of control samples from healthy donors and cancer patients. V lost 1 base, J lost 4 bases, and 14 bases lay in between. In germline, CDR1 is SGHTS, CDR2 YDEGEE. The CDR3 runs 15 residues. TCRdb's table, derived via immunoSEQ multiplex PCR, lists solely in-frame clones and lacks some. Counted here are about 140,000 clones, less than 95% occurring once; the ten biggest clones make up more than 6.5%. This chain joins TRBV5-8 and TRBJ2-5, with D perhaps TRBD1 or TRBD2 (5 bases each). Sequencing was done on a sample of blood. This TCR derives from a man younger than 35 in good health. DNA of the CDR3: TGTGCCAGCAGCTTGTGGGGGAATTCTGGAGAGACCCAGTACTTC. This sequence encodes CASSLWGNSGETQYF. Based on the CDR3 plus reference TRBV5-8 and TRBJ2-5, the full variable domain is EAGVTQSPTHLIKTRGQQATLRCSPISGHTSVYWYQQALGLGLQFLLWYDEGEERNRGNFPPRFSGRQFPNYSSELNVNALELEDSALYLCASSLWGNSGETQYFGPGTRLLVL.